Sequencing of this T cell receptor beta chain was carried out in a study of cytomegalovirus exposure and HLA in healthy donors. In the study overall: Out of 180 million or so T cells, an earlier analysis found roughly 110 million unique TCR beta sequences in total. Study observations and caveats: In a later analysis, TCR association rates varied by HLA locus: DRB1 most, HLA-C fewest.

Healthy people donating bone marrow made up the donors. CDR1 is KGHSH, CDR2 LQKENI, per germline. Between the trimmed V and J ends, which lost 8 bases and 4 bases, there was a span of 9 bases. The CDR3 loop spans 11 amino acids. Notes on this clone: Antigen unknown.

A multiplex PCR was run with 60 Vbeta primers and 13 Jbeta primers. Libraries were prepared by immunoSEQ multiplex PCR; TCRdb keeps only in-frame clonotypes and omits some of them. The data show about 160,000 clones, with roughly 80% seen just once and about 2.4% held by the top ten. V is TRBV18 and J is TRBJ2-7; D unclear. The receptor's source is a male donor in good health and CMV-seronegative. The sequenced material came from PBMCs. The CDR3: CASPVLYEQYF. The CDR3 nucleotides read TGTGCCAGCCCCGTTCTATACGAGCAGTACTTC.